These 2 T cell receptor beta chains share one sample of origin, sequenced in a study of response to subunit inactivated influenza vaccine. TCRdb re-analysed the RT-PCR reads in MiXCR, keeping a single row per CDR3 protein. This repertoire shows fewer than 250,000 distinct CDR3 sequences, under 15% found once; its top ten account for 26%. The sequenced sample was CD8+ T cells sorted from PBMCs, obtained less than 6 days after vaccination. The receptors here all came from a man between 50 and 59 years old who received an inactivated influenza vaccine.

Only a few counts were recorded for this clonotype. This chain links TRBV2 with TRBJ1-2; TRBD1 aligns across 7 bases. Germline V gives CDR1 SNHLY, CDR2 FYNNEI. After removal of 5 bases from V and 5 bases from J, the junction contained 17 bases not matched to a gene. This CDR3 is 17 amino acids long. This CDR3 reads CASSPTGASLIIYGYTF. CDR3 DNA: TGTGCCAGCAGTCCTACAGGGGCGAGCCTTATAATATATGGCTACACCTTC.

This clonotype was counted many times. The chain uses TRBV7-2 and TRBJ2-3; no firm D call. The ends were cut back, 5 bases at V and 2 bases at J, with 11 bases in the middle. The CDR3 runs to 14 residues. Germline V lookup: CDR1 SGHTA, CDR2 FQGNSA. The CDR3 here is CASSPLMNTDTQYF. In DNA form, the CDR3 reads TGTGCCAGCAGCCCCCTGATGAACACAGATACGCAGTATTTT.